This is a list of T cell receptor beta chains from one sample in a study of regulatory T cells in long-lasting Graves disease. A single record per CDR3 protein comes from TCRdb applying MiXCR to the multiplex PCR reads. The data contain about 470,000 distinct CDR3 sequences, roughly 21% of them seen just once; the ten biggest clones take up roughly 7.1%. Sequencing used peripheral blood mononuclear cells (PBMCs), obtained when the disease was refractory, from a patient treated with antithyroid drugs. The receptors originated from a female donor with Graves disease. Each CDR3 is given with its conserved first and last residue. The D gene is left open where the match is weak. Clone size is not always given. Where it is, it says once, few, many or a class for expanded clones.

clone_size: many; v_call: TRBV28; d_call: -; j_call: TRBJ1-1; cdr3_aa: CASSPLAELNTEAFF; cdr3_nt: TGTGCCAGCAGTCCGCTCGCCGAGCTGAACACTGAAGCTTTCTTT
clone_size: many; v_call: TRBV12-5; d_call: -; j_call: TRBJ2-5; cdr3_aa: CASGPGGVQETQYF; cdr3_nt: TGTGCTAGTGGACCCGGAGGAGTCCAAGAGACCCAGTACTTC
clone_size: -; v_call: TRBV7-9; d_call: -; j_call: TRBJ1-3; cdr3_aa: CASSLRGGSGNTIYF; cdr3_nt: TGTGCCAGCAGCCTCAGAGGGGGCTCTGGAAACACCATATATTTT
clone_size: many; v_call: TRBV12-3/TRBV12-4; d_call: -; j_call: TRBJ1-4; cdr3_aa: CASSLFWDSANEKLFF; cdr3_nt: TGTGCCAGCAGTTTGTTTTGGGATTCGGCTAATGAAAAACTGTTTTTT
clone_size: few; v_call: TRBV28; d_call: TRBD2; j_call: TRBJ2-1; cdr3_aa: CASSLSGGGTYNEQFF; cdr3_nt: TGTGCCAGCAGTTTATCGGGGGGGGGAACCTACAATGAGCAGTTCTTC
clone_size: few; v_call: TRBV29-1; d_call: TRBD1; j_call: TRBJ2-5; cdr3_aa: CSVDPGQGEETQYF; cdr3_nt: TGCAGCGTCGATCCGGGACAGGGGGAAGAGACCCAGTACTTC
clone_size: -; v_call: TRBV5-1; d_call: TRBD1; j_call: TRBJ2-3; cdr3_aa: CASGRQGPSTDTQYF; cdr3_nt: TGCGCCAGCGGACGACAGGGCCCTAGCACAGATACGCAGTATTTT
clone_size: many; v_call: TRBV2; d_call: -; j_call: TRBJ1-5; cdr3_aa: CASSPLGRARGQPQHF; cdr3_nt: TGTGCCAGCAGTCCCCTCGGGAGGGCTCGAGGGCAGCCCCAGCATTTT
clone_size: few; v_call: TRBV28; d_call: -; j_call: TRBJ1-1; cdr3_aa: CASSLSQAPEAFF; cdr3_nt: TGTGCCAGCAGTTTATCGCAGGCCCCGGAAGCTTTCTTT
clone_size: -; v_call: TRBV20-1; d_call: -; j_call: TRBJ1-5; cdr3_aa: CSARRDTYQPQHF; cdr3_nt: TGCAGTGCTAGGCGGGACACCTATCAGCCCCAGCATTTT
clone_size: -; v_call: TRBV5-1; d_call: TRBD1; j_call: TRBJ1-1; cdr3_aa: CASSLPGQGRTEAFF; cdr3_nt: TGCGCCAGCAGCTTACCGGGACAGGGTAGGACTGAAGCTTTCTTT
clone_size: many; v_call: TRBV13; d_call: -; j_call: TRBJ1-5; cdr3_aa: CASSLNAGVNQPQHF; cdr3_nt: TGTGCCAGCAGCTTAAATGCCGGGGTCAATCAGCCCCAGCATTTT
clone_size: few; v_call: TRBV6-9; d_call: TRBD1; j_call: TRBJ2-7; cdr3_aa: CASTQDRATYEQYF; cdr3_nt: TGTGCCAGCACCCAGGACAGGGCCACCTACGAGCAGTACTTC
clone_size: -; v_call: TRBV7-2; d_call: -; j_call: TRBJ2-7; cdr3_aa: CASSFLNRAGEQYF; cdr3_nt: TGTGCCAGCAGCTTTTTGAACAGGGCAGGCGAGCAGTACTTC
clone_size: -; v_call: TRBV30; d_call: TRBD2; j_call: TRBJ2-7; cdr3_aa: CARGLPGGYEQYF; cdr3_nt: TGTGCCCGAGGACTCCCGGGAGGGTACGAGCAGTACTTC
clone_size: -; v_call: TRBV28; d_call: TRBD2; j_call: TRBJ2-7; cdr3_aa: CASSLAPGLAGGPYEQYF; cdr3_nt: TGTGCCAGCAGTTTGGCACCGGGACTAGCGGGAGGGCCCTACGAGCAGTACTTC
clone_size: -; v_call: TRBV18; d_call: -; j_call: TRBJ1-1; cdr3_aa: CASSPWTDHPHWEAFF; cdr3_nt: TGTGCCAGCTCACCTTGGACAGACCACCCACACTGGGAAGCTTTCTTT
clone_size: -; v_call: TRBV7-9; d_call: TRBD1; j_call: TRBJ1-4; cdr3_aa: CASSRTGGDEKLFF; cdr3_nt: TGTGCCAGCAGCAGGACAGGGGGGGATGAAAAACTGTTTTTT
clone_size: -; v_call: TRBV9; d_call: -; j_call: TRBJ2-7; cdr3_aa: CASSPRVNEQYF; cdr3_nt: TGTGCCAGCAGCCCCCGGGTGAACGAGCAGTACTTC
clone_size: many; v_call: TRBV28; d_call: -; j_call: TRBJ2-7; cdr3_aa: CASGGLPTSYEQYF; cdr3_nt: TGTGCCAGCGGTGGCTTACCTACCTCCTACGAGCAGTACTTC
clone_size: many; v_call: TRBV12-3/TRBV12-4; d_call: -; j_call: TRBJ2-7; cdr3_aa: CASSFYRDPYEQYF; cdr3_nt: TGTGCCAGCAGTTTTTATCGGGACCCCTACGAGCAGTACTTC
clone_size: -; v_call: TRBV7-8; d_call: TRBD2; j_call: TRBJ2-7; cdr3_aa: CASSLLPRGASYEQYF; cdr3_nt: TGTGCCAGCAGCTTATTGCCGCGGGGGGCCTCCTACGAGCAGTACTTC
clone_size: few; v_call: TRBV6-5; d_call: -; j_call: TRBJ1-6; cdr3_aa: CASSYPTPLHF; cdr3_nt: TGTGCCAGCAGTTACCCGACTCCCCTCCACTTT
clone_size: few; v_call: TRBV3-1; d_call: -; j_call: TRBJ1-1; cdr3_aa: CASTTQSRWATEAFF; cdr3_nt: TGTGCCAGCACCACACAGAGCAGGTGGGCGACTGAAGCTTTCTTT
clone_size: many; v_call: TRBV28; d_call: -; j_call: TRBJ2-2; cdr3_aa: CASSLTRASRVGELFF; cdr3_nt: TGTGCCAGCAGTTTGACAAGGGCATCGCGGGTCGGGGAGCTGTTTTTT
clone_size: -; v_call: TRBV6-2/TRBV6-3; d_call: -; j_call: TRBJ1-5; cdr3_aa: CASTIGGMNDQPQHF; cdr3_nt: TGTGCCAGCACAATCGGGGGCATGAACGATCAGCCCCAGCATTTT
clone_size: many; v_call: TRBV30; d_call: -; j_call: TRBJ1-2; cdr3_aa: CAADRGRNGYTF; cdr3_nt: TGTGCCGCCGACCGAGGGAGGAATGGCTACACCTTC
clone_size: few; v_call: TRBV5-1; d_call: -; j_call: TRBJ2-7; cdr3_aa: CASSLAVVRGGPYEQYF; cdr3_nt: TGCGCCAGCAGCTTGGCCGTTGTGAGGGGGGGCCCCTACGAGCAGTACTTC
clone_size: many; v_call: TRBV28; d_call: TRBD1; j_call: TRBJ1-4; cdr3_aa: CASRDRGEKLFF; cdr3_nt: TGTGCCAGCCGGGACAGGGGTGAAAAACTGTTTTTT
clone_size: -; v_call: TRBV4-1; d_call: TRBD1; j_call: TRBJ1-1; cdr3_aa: CASSQVETGGTEAFF; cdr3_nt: TGCGCCAGCAGCCAAGTCGAGACAGGGGGCACTGAAGCTTTCTTT
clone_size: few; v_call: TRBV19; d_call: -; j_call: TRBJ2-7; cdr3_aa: CASSSGRLSSYEQYF; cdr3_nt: TGTGCCAGTAGTAGTGGGCGACTTAGCTCCTACGAGCAGTACTTC
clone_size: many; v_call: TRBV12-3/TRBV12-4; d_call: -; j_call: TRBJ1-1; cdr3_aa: CASSLRGPHLLNTEAFF; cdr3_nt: TGTGCCAGCAGTTTAAGGGGACCGCACCTATTGAACACTGAAGCTTTCTTT
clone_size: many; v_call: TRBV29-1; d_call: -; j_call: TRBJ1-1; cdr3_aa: CSVGGPRTAEAFF; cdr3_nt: TGCAGCGTTGGAGGTCCCAGGACCGCTGAAGCTTTCTTT
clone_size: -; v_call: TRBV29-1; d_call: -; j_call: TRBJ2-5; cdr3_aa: CSVEDGSLQETQYF; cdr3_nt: TGCAGCGTTGAGGATGGATCTCTTCAAGAGACCCAGTACTTC
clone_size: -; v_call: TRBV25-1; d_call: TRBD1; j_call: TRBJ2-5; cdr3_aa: CASSEYGTGMQETQYF; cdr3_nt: TGTGCCAGCAGTGAATATGGGACAGGGATGCAAGAGACCCAGTACTTC
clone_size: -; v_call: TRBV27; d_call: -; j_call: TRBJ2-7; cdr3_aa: CASSWGAARIYEQYF; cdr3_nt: TGTGCCAGCAGTTGGGGGGCGGCGCGGATCTACGAGCAGTACTTC
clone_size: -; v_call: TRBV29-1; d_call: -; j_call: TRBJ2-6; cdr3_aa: CSVREDTGANVLTF; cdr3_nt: TGCAGCGTTCGAGAAGACACTGGGGCCAACGTCCTGACTTTC
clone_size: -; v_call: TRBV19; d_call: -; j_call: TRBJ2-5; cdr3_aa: CASSTRLDVKTQYF; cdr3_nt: TGTGCCAGTAGTACCCGACTCGATGTCAAGACCCAGTACTTC
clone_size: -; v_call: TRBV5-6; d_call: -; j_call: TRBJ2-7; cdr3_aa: CASSLGIFGYEQYF; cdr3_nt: TGTGCCAGCAGCCTGGGGATATTCGGCTACGAGCAGTACTTC
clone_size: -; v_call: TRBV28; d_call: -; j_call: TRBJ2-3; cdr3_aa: CASSLKRVSTDTQYF; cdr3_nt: TGTGCCAGCAGTTTGAAGCGGGTTAGCACAGATACGCAGTATTTT
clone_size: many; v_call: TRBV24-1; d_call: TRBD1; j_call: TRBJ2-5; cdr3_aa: CATSLGQGIETQYF; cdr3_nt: TGTGCCACCAGCTTGGGACAGGGCATCGAGACCCAGTACTTC
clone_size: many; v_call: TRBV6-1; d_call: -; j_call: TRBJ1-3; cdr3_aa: CASSATGNSGNTIYF; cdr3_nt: TGTGCCAGCAGTGCAACAGGGAACTCTGGAAACACCATATATTTT
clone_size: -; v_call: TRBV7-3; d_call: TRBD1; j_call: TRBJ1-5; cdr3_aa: CATPTLQGELGGNQPQHF; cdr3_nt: TGTGCCACCCCCACCCTACAGGGGGAACTTGGGGGCAATCAGCCCCAGCATTTT
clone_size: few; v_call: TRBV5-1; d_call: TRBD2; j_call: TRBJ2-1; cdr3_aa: CASSLELARYNEQFF; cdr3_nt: TGCGCCAGCAGCTTGGAACTAGCGAGATACAATGAGCAGTTCTTC
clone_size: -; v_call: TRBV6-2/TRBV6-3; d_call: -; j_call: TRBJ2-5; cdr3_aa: CASSYSGQQETQYF; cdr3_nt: TGTGCCAGCAGTTACTCCGGACAGCAAGAGACCCAGTACTTC
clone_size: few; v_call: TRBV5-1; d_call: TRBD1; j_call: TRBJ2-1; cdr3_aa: CASSLAGIDRGIIHEQFF; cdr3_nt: TGCGCCAGCAGCTTGGCGGGGATAGACAGGGGGATCATCCATGAGCAGTTCTTC
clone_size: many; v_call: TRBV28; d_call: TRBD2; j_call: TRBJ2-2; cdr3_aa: CASGLAGVGTGELFF; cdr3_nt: TGTGCCAGTGGACTAGCGGGAGTAGGGACCGGGGAGCTGTTTTTT
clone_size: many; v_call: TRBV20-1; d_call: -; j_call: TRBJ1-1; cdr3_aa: CSARVGPGNTEAFF; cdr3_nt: TGCAGTGCTAGAGTGGGGCCGGGGAACACTGAAGCTTTCTTT
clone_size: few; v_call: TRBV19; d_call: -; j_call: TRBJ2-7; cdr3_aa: CASSIGPSGYEQYF; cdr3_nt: TGTGCCAGTAGTATCGGACCATCAGGCTACGAGCAGTACTTC
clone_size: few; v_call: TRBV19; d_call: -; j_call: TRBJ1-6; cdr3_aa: CASSIEGLPLNSPLHF; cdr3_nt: TGTGCCAGTAGTATTGAAGGCCTCCCCCTGAATTCACCCCTCCACTTT
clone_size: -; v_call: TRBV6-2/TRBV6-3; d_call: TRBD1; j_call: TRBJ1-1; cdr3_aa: CASSVRRNRGWDTEAFF; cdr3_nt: TGTGCCAGCAGTGTAAGAAGGAACAGGGGCTGGGACACTGAAGCTTTCTTT
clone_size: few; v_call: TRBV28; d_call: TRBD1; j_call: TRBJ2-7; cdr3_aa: CASSLILGTAHSYEQYF; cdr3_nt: TGTGCCAGCAGTTTGATTTTGGGGACAGCGCACTCCTACGAGCAGTACTTC
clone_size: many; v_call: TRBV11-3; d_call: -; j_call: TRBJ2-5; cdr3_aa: CASSGGRVGFGETQYF; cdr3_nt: TGTGCCAGCAGCGGAGGAAGGGTTGGGTTCGGGGAGACCCAGTACTTC
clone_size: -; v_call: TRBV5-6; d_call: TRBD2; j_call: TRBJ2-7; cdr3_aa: CASSQIAGVSYEQYF; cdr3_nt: TGTGCCAGCAGCCAGATAGCGGGGGTCTCCTACGAGCAGTACTTC
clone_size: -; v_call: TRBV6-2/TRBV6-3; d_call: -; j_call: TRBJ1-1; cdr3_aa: CASSYGGAALHEAFF; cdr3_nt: TGTGCCAGCAGTTACGGGGGGGCGGCCCTCCACGAAGCTTTCTTT